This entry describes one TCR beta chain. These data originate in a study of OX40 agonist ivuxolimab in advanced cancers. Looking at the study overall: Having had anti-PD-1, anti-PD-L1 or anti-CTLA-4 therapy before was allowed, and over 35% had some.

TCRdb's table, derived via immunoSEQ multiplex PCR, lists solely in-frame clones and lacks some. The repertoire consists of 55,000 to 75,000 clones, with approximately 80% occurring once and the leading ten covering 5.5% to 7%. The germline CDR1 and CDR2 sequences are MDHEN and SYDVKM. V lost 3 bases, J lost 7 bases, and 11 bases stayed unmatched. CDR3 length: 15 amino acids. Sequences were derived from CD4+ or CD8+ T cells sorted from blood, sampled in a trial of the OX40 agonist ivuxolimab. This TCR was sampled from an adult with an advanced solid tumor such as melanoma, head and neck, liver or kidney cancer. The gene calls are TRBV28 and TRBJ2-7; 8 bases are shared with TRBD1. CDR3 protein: CASSFLIRGPGEQYF. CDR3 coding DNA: TGTGCCAGCAGTTTTTTAATCAGGGGGCCGGGTGAGCAGTACTTC.